This TCR beta chain was observed in a study of blood T cells in healthy people across ages. The CDR3 consists of 16 residues. CDR1 and CDR2 (germline): MNHNY, SVGAGI (reference sequence). V dropped 0 bases and J dropped 4 bases, with 12 bases sitting between them. All donors came from Russia, were Caucasian and healthy, and spanned ages about 6 to 100. Together with a sample-barcoded 5' primer, a J-beta primer mix was included in a second PCR lasting 7 to 11 cycles. A template-switch adaptor that had 12 random nucleotides put a tag on each cDNA molecule. TCRdb used MiXCR to reprocess the 5' RACE reads, holding one entry per CDR3 protein. The repertoire consists of 1.5 million to 2 million distinct CDR3 sequences, with approximately 50% occurring once and the leading ten covering more than 2%.

This TCR came from a woman in her forties in good health. This sequence joins TRBV6-6 and TRBJ1-4; D might be TRBD1 (6 bases). Material: blood. The chain's CDR3 is CASSYSTTGDNEKLFF. CDR3 DNA sequence: TGTGCCAGCAGTTACTCGACGACAGGAGATAATGAAAAACTGTTTTTT.